This T cell receptor beta chain was identified during a study of blood T cells in healthy people across ages. For the second PCR, which ran for 7 to 11 cycles, a sample-barcoded 5' primer and a J-beta primer mix were used. TCRdb redid the calling of the 5' RACE reads with MiXCR, one entry per CDR3 protein. The table includes around 780,000 distinct CDR3 sequences, more than 25% detected once. The CDR3 contains 13 residues. CDR1 and CDR2 from the germline V gene are LNHNV and YYDKDF (reference sequence). This sample also belongs to another study, concerning T cells of mothers and their children.

The receptor was isolated from a boy between 10 and 17 years old in good health. Material for sequencing was blood. The chain employs TRBV15 and TRBJ2-5, with 8 nucleotides matching TRBD1. Judging by the DNA end, TRBJ2-1 fits better; the J call may be wrong. The CDR3 region has the DNA TGTGCCACCAGCAGAGATGGTGGACAGGGGCAGTTCTTC. Translation: CATSRDGGQGQFF.